The entry below describes one T cell receptor (beta chain). Data came from immunoSEQ multiplex PCR; TCRdb stores just in-frame clones and leaves some out. The sample lists roughly 60,000 clones; about 95% were seen once. The data were taken from a study of control samples from healthy donors and cancer patients. Looked up from germline, CDR1 is MNHNS and CDR2 is SASEGT. The CDR3 is 16 residues long. V shed 1 base and J 6 bases; nucleotides not matched to a gene: 10. The specimen was blood. The chain employs TRBV6-1 and TRBJ2-5, with TRBD2 identical over 8 bases. The TCR comes from a man younger than 45 in good health. In nucleotides, the CDR3 is TGTGCCAGCAGTGAAGTACTAGCGGCACCTCAGAAGACCCAGTACTTC. This codes for CASSEVLAAPQKTQYF.